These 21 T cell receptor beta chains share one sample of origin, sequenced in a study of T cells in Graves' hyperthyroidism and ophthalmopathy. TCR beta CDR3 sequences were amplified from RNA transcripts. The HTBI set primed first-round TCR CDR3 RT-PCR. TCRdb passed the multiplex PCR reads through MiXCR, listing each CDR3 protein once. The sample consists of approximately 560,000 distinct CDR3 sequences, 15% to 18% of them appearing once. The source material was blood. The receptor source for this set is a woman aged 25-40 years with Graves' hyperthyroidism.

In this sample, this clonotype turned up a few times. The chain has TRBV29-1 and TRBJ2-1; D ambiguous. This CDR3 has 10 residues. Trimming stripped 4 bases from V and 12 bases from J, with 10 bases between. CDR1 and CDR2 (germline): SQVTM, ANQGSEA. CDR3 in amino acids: CSVAYLGQFF. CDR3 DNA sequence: TGCAGCGTTGCATACCTCGGGCAGTTCTTC.

Written as DNA, the CDR3 is TGTGCCAGCAGTTTTCGCGGGTATTCCGGGACTAGCGGGACTGAAGGGGAGACCCAGTACTTC. Its translation is CASSFRGYSGTSGTEGETQYF. The chain employs TRBV7-2 and TRBJ2-5; 13 bases match TRBD2. CDR1 is SGHTA, CDR2 FQGNSA, per germline. The trim removed 6 bases at V and 5 bases at J, leaving 24 bases unmatched. The CDR3 has 21 amino acids.

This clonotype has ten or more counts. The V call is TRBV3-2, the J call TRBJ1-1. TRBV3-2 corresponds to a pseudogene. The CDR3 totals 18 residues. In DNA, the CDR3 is TGTGCCAGCAGCCAAGGCCAACGTGGCAGACCGATGAACACTGAAGCTTTCTTT. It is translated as CASSQGQRGRPMNTEAFF.

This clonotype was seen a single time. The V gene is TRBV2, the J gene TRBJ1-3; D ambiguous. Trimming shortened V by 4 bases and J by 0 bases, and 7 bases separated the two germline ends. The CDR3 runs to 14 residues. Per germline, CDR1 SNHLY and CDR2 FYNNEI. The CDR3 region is CASSARYSGNTIYF. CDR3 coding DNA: TGTGCCAGCAGTGCCAGGTACTCTGGAAACACCATATATTTT. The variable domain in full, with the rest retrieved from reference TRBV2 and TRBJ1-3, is EPEVTQTPSHQVTQMGQEVILRCVPISNHLYFYWYRQILGQKVEFLVSFYNNEISEKSEIFDDQFSVERPDGSNFTLKIRSTKLEDSAMYFCASSARYSGNTIYFGEGSWLTVV.

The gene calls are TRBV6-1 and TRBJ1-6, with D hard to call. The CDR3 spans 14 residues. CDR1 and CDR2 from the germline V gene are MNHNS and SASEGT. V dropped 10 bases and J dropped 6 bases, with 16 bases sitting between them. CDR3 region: CATLDVIRNSPLHF. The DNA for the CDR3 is TGTGCCACCCTCGACGTAATCCGTAATTCACCCCTCCACTTT.

In nucleotides, the CDR3 is TGTGCCAGCAGCCAGCGTCCAGGGGCCTACGAGCAGTACTTC. This encodes CASSQRPGAYEQYF. The chain is built from TRBV9 and TRBJ2-7; maybe TRBD1 (6 bases). Trimming pared 4 bases from V and 2 bases from J, leaving 13 bases between. Germline V gene sequence: CDR1 SGDLS, CDR2 YYNGEE. The CDR3 extends over 14 amino acids.

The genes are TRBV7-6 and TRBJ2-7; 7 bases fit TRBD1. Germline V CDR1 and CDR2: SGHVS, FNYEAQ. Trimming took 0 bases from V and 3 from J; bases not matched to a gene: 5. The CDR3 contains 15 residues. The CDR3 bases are TGTGCCAGCAGCTTAGCGTACAGGGGAATCTACGAGCAGTACTTC. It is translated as CASSLAYRGIYEQYF. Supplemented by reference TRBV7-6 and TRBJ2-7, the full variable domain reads GAGVSQSPRYKVTKRGQDVALRCDPISGHVSLYWYRQALGQGPEFLTYFNYEAQQDKSGLPNDRFSAERPEGSISTLTIQRTEQRDSAMYRCASSLAYRGIYEQYFGPGTRLTVT.

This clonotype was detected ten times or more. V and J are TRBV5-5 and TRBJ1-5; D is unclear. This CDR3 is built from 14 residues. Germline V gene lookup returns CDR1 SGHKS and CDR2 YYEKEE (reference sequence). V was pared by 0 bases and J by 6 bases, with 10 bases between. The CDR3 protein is CASSLVEGSQPQHF. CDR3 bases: TGTGCCAGCAGCTTGGTCGAGGGATCTCAGCCCCAGCATTTT.

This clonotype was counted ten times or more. The CDR3 reads CASSLEQGRGEQFF. The CDR3 coding sequence is TGTGCCAGCAGTTTAGAACAGGGAAGAGGTGAGCAGTTCTTC. The rearrangement joins TRBV28 to TRBJ2-1; D perhaps matches TRBD1 (6 bases). Looked up from germline, CDR1 is MDHEN and CDR2 is SYDVKM. The CDR3 loop spans 14 amino acids. V was shortened by 2 bases and J by 9 bases, with 14 bases between the two germline ends.

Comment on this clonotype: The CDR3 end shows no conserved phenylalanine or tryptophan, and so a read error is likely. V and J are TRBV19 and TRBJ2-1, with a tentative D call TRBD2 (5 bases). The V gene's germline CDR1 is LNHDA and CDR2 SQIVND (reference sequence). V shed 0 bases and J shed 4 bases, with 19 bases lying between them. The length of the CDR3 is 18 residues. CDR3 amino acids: CASSIDRMAGLPYNEQFS. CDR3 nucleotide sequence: TGTGCCAGTAGTATAGATCGGATGGCCGGACTCCCTTACAATGAGCAGTTCTCC.

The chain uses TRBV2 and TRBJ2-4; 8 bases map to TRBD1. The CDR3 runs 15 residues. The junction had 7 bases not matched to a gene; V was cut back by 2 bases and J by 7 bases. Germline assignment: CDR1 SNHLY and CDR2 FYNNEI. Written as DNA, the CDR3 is TGTGCCAGCAGTGAACGACAGGGGCTAGGGAACATTCAGTACTTC. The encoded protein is CASSERQGLGNIQYF. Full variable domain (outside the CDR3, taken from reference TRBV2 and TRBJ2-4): EPEVTQTPSHQVTQMGQEVILRCVPISNHLYFYWYRQILGQKVEFLVSFYNNEISEKSEIFDDQFSVERPDGSNFTLKIRSTKLEDSAMYFCASSERQGLGNIQYFGAGTRLSVL.

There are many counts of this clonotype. The CDR3 sequence is CASSQQGLAAYEQYF. The CDR3 coding sequence is TGTGCCAGCAGCCAACAGGGACTAGCGGCCTACGAGCAGTACTTC. This sequence joins TRBV3-1 and TRBJ2-7, with 11 bases identical to TRBD2. With 2 bases clipped from V and 2 bases from J, the junction kept 2 bases outside the gene matches. The CDR3 contains 15 residues. Germline CDR1 LGHDT, CDR2 YNNKEL (reference sequence).

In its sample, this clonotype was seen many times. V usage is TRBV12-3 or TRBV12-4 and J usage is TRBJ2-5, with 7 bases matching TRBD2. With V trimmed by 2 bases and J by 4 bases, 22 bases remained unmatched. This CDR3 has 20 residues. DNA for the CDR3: TGTGCCAGCAGTTTAAGGGCCTACAAGGGTCTAGCGGTTGGAGGAGAGACCCAGTACTTC. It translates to CASSLRAYKGLAVGGETQYF.

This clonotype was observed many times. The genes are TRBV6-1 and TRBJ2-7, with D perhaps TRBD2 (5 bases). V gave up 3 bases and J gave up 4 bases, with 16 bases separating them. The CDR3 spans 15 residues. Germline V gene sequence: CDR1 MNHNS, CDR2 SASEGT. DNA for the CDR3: TGTGCCAGCAGTGATCTGGACTCGCTTTCATACGAGCAGTACTTC. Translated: CASSDLDSLSYEQYF.

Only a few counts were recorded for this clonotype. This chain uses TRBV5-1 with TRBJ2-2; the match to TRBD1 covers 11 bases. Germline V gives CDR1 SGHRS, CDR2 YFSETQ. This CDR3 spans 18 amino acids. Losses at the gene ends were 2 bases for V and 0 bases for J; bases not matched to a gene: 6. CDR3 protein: CASSFGQGAASNTGELFF. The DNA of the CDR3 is TGCGCCAGCAGCTTTGGACAGGGGGCGGCATCGAACACCGGGGAGCTGTTTTTT.

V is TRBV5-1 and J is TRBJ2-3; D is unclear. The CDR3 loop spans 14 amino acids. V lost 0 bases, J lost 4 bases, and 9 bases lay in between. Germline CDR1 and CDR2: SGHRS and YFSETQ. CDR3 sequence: CASSLAYSADTQYF. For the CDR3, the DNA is TGCGCCAGCAGCTTGGCCTATTCCGCAGATACGCAGTATTTT.

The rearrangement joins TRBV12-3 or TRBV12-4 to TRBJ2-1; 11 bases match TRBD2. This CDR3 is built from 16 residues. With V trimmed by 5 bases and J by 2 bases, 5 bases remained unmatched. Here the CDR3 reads CASSLRTSGPYNEQFF. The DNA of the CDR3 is TGTGCCAGCAGTCTCCGGACTAGCGGGCCCTACAATGAGCAGTTCTTC.

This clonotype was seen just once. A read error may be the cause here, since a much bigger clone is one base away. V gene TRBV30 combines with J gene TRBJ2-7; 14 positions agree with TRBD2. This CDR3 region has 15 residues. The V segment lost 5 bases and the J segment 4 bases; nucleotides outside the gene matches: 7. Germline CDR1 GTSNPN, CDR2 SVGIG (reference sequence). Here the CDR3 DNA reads TGTGCCTGGGGTGCGGGACTAGCGGGAGTGTACGAGCAGTACTTC. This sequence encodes CAWGAGLAGVYEQYF.

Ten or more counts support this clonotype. CDR3 amino acids: CASSSQRAGELFF. The CDR3 DNA is TGTGCCAGCAGCTCGCAGCGGGCCGGGGAGCTGTTTTTT. The genes are TRBV3-1 and TRBJ2-2; tentatively, D is TRBD2 (6 bases). Germline V gene lookup returns CDR1 LGHDT and CDR2 YNNKEL (reference sequence). With 5 bases removed from V and 6 bases from J, the gap between germline ends came to 10 bases. This CDR3 is 13 amino acids long.

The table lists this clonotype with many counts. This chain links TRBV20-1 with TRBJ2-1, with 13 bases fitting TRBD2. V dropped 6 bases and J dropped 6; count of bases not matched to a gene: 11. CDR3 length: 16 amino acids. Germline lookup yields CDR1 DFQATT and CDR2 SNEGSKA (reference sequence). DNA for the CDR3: TGCAGTGCCCCACTAGCGGGAGGGCCTCGGAGCAATGAGCAGTTCTTC. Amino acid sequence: CSAPLAGGPRSNEQFF.

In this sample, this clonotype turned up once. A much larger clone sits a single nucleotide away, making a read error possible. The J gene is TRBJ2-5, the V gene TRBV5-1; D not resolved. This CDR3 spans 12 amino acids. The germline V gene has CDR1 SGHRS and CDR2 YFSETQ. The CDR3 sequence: CASGFDQETQYF. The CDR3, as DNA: TGCGCCAGCGGCTTCGACCAAGAGACCCAGTACTTC.